A single sample gave rise to the 16 T cell receptor beta chains below, sequenced in a study of shared clonotypes between healthy human individuals. Sequenced by immunoSEQ multiplex PCR; TCRdb stores in-frame clones only, minus some. The sample comprises over 1.5 million clones, roughly 98% of which are singletons, and roughly 0.45% rests with the top ten. Sequencing used naive CD4+ T cells sorted from blood. The sample's subset: CD45RA+ positively selected. These receptors came from a man aged 30-40 years in good health.

The J gene is TRBJ2-1, the V gene TRBV9, with 7 bases lining up with TRBD1. CDR3 size: 15 residues. V lost 0 bases, J lost 9 bases, and 9 bases stayed unmatched. Germline V gene sequence: CDR1 SGDLS, CDR2 YYNGEE. CDR3 sequence: CASSVAGTEFSEQFF. CDR3 sequence (DNA): TGTGCCAGCAGCGTAGCCGGGACAGAGTTTAGTGAGCAGTTCTTC.

J is TRBJ2-1 and V is TRBV5-1, with D possibly TRBD2 on 7 matching bases. CDR1 is SGHRS, CDR2 YFSETQ, per germline. This CDR3 region has 13 residues. V was clipped by 0 bases and J by 14 bases, with 15 bases between them. The CDR3 sequence: CASSLDREGEKFF. DNA of the CDR3: TGCGCCAGCAGCTTGGACAGGGAGGGGGAAAAGTTCTTC.

The J gene is TRBJ1-2, the V gene TRBV28; D not resolved. The germline V gene encodes CDR1 MDHEN and CDR2 SYDVKM. Between the trimmed V and J ends, which lost 3 bases and 13 bases, there was a span of 18 bases. This CDR3 is built from 13 residues. This CDR3 is CASSLIAGLSSTF. The CDR3, as DNA: TGTGCCAGCAGTTTGATAGCCGGACTTTCGTCCACCTTC.

In the case of this clone: At the DNA level, this CDR3 is encoded by other sequences in the same sample as well. The chain uses TRBV18 and TRBJ2-7; D is undetermined. Germline CDR1 reads KGHSH; CDR2 reads LQKENI. Trimming cost V 0 bases and J 3 bases, with 6 bases left between them. The CDR3 consists of 13 residues. This CDR3 reads CASSPPGSYEQYF. For the CDR3, the DNA is TGTGCCAGCTCACCACCAGGCAGCTACGAGCAGTACTTC. The full variable domain, completed using reference TRBV18 and TRBJ2-7, is NAGVMQNPRHLVRRRGQEARLRCSPMKGHSHVYWYRQLPEEGLKFMVYLQKENIIDESGMPKERFSAEFPKEGPSILRIQQVVRGDSAAYFCASSPPGSYEQYFGPGTRLTVT.

This rearrangement joins TRBV6-5 to TRBJ2-6; no definite D call. In germline, CDR1 is MNHEY, CDR2 SVGAGI. The CDR3 runs to 16 residues. V lost 1 base to trimming and J lost 0 bases, with 7 bases between them. The CDR3 spells CASSYFANSGANVLTF. For the CDR3, the DNA is TGTGCCAGCAGTTACTTTGCAAACTCTGGGGCCAACGTCCTGACTTTC.

This chain links TRBV5-1 with TRBJ2-7; D assignment may be TRBD1 or TRBD2 (5 bases each). Germline V gene lookup returns CDR1 SGHRS and CDR2 YFSETQ. V was shortened by 4 bases and J by 2 bases, with 13 bases between the two germline ends. This CDR3 is 14 amino acids long. CDR3 nucleotide sequence: TGCGCCAGCAGCCCCGGGGCAGGAACCTACGAGCAGTACTTC. It yields the protein CASSPGAGTYEQYF.

The chain uses TRBV7-9 and TRBJ1-1; D might be TRBD1 (5 bases). The CDR3 loop spans 17 amino acids. Per germline, CDR1 SEHNR and CDR2 FQNEAQ (reference sequence). Trimming stripped 0 bases from V and 3 bases from J, with 17 bases between. The CDR3 bases are TGTGCCAGCAGCTTAGCGCGTGGGGGGAGGGTGGACACTGAAGCTTTCTTT. Translated: CASSLARGGRVDTEAFF.

This chain joins TRBV7-9 and TRBJ1-1; no firm D call. CDR3 size: 15 residues. CDR1 is SEHNR, CDR2 FQNEAQ, per germline (reference sequence). Trimming shortened V by 0 bases and J by 0 bases, and 8 bases separated the two germline ends. As DNA, the CDR3 is TGTGCCAGCAGCTTAGCTCCAGGCATGAACACTGAAGCTTTCTTT. Amino acids: CASSLAPGMNTEAFF.

The chain uses TRBV14 and TRBJ2-6; the D is unclear. Looked up from germline, CDR1 is SGHDN and CDR2 is FVKESK. Trimming stripped 4 bases from V and 0 bases from J, with 7 bases between. This CDR3 region has 15 residues. CDR3 DNA: TGTGCCAGCAGCCTAGCAATCTCTGGGGCCAACGTCCTGACTTTC. It specifies CASSLAISGANVLTF.

The V and J genes are TRBV5-4 and TRBJ1-4, with TRBD1 identical over 7 bases. CDR3 length equals 14 residues. Trimming removed 2 bases from V and 8 bases from J; junction bases left unmatched: 6. The germline V gene encodes CDR1 SGHNT and CDR2 YYREEE (reference sequence). The DNA for the CDR3 is TGTGCCAGCAGCTTCCGAGGGGGCGAGGAAAAACTGTTTTTT. Translation: CASSFRGGEEKLFF.

The V and J genes are TRBV18 and TRBJ2-2; 9 nucleotides align to TRBD1. Germline CDR1 is KGHSH and CDR2 is LQKENI. J lost 4 bases, V lost 4 bases, and 7 bases had no gene match. CDR3 size: 16 residues. CDR3: CASSLGGQGTTGELFF. CDR3 nucleotide sequence: TGTGCCAGCTCACTGGGCGGACAGGGGACCACCGGGGAGCTGTTTTTT. The full variable domain, with the rest looked up from reference TRBV18 and TRBJ2-2, is NAGVMQNPRHLVRRRGQEARLRCSPMKGHSHVYWYRQLPEEGLKFMVYLQKENIIDESGMPKERFSAEFPKEGPSILRIQQVVRGDSAAYFCASSLGGQGTTGELFFGEGSRLTVL.

In nucleotides, the CDR3 is TGTGCCAGCAGTTTAGGGGCTAGCGGAGGATACGAGCAGTACTTC. It specifies CASSLGASGGYEQYF. The rearrangement links TRBV27 to TRBJ2-7, with 7 bases fitting TRBD2. This CDR3 has 15 amino acids. Germline V lookup: CDR1 MNHEY, CDR2 SMNVEV (reference sequence). V lost 2 bases, J lost 4 bases, and 8 bases stayed unmatched.

Written as DNA, the CDR3 is TGTGCCAGCAGATCCCTGTGGGACATTCAGCCCCAGCATTTT. This codes for CASRSLWDIQPQHF. This chain connects TRBV27 to TRBJ1-5, with a weak D call TRBD1 (6 bases). CDR3 length equals 14 residues. Trimming took 6 bases from V and 6 from J, leaving 15 bases between them. Germline CDR1 and CDR2: MNHEY and SMNVEV (reference sequence).

V gene TRBV9 combines with J gene TRBJ2-2; 9 nucleotides line up with TRBD1. Germline V gene sequence: CDR1 SGDLS, CDR2 YYNGEE. The CDR3 sequence is 16 residues long. Germline trimming cut 3 bases from V and 2 bases from J; bases unmatched to any gene: 5. As DNA, the CDR3 is TGTGCCAGCAGCGCCCTACAGGGGGCTAACACCGGGGAGCTGTTTTTT. Translated, it gives CASSALQGANTGELFF. Filled out from reference TRBV9 and TRBJ2-2, the complete variable domain reads DSGVTQTPKHLITATGQRVTLRCSPRSGDLSVYWYQQSLDQGLQFLIQYYNGEERAKGNILERFSAQQFPDLHSELNLSSLELGDSALYFCASSALQGANTGELFFGEGSRLTVL.

This clone appeared once. This CDR3 reads CASSFVVSRPNEQFF. CDR3 in DNA: TGTGCCAGCAGCTTTGTGGTCTCGCGGCCGAATGAGCAGTTCTTC. The V and J genes are TRBV7-9 and TRBJ2-1; D remains unclear. This CDR3 is 15 amino acids long. Trimming cost V 3 bases and J 7 bases, with 16 bases left between them. Germline V lookup: CDR1 SEHNR, CDR2 FQNEAQ (reference sequence).

J is TRBJ2-4 and V is TRBV7-2; perhaps D is TRBD1 or TRBD2 (5 bases each). V was trimmed by 3 bases and J by 8 bases, leaving 11 bases between them. This CDR3 contains 13 residues. Germline CDR1 is SGHTA and CDR2 is FQGNSA. DNA for the CDR3: TGTGCCAGCAGCTTGGGGGAAGGGGACATTCAGTACTTC. Its translation is CASSLGEGDIQYF.